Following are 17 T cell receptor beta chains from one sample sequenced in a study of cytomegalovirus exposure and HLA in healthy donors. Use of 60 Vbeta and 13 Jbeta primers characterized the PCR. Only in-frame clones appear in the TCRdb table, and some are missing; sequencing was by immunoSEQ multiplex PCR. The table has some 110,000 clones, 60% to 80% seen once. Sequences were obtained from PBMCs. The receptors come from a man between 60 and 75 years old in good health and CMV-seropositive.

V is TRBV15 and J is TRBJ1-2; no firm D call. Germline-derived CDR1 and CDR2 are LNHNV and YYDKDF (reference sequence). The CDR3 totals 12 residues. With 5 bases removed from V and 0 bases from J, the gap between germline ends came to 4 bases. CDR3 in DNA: TGTGCCACCAGCGCGGCTAACTATGGCTACACCTTC. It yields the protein CATSAANYGYTF. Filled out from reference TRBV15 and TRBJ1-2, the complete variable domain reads DAMVIQNPRYQVTQFGKPVTLSCSQTLNHNVMYWYQQKSSQAPKLLFHYYDKDFNNEADTPDNFQSRRPNTSFCFLDIRSPGLGDTAMYLCATSAANYGYTFGSGTRLTVV.

CDR3 DNA sequence: TGTGCCAGCAGTTTAAGGGGGCAGGTGGAAAAACTGTTTTTT. The encoded protein is CASSLRGQVEKLFF. The rearrangement uses TRBV28 and TRBJ1-4; 7 bases fit TRBD1. The CDR3 is 14 residues long. The germline V gene has CDR1 MDHEN and CDR2 SYDVKM. Unmatched junction bases numbered 5, after V lost 2 bases and J lost 8 bases.

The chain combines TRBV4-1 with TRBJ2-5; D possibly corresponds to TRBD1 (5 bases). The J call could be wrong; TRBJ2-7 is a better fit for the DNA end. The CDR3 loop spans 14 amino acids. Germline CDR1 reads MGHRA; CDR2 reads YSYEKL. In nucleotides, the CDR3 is TGCGCCAGCAGCCCTTCATCCCCAGGGTACGAGCAGTACTTC. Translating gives CASSPSSPGYEQYF.

The CDR3 protein is CASSLTGTNQPQHF. The CDR3 DNA is TGTGCCAGCAGCTTGACAGGGACCAATCAGCCCCAGCATTTT. The genes are TRBV6-5 and TRBJ1-5; TRBD1 matches at 7 bases. V trimming: 6 bases; J trimming: 3 bases; junction bases outside the gene matches: 5. There are 14 residues in the CDR3. The germline CDR1 and CDR2 sequences are MNHEY and SVGAGI.

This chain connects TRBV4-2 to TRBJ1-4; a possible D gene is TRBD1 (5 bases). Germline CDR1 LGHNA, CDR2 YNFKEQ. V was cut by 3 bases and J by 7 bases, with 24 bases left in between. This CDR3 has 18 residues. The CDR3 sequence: CASSQTADLGGGIEKLFF. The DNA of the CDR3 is TGTGCCAGCAGCCAGACAGCAGACCTCGGGGGGGGAATTGAAAAACTGTTTTTT.

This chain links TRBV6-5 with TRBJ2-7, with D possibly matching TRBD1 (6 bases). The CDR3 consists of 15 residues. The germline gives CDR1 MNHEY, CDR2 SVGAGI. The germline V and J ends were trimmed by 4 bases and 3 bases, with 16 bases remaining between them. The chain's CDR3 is CASSSQGLGDYEQYF. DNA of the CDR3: TGTGCCAGCAGTTCACAGGGTTTAGGGGACTACGAGCAGTACTTC.

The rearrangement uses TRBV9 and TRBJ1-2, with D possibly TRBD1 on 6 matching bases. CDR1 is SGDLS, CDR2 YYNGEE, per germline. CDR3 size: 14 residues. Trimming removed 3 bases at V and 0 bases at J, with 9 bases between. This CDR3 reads CASSATGTNYGYTF. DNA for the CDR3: TGTGCCAGCAGCGCAACAGGGACTAACTATGGCTACACCTTC.

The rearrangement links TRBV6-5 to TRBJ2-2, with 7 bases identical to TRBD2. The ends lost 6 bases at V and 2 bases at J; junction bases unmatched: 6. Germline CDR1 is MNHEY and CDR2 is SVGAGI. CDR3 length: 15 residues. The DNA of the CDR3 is TGTGCCAGCAGCCCCGGGACTACCAACACCGGGGAGCTGTTTTTT. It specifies CASSPGTTNTGELFF.

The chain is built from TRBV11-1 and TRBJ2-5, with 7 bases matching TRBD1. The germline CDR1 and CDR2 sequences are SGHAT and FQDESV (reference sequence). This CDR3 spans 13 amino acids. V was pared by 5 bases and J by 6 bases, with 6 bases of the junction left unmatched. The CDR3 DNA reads TGTGCCAGCAGCCGACAGGGTGCGCAGACCCAGTACTTC. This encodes CASSRQGAQTQYF.

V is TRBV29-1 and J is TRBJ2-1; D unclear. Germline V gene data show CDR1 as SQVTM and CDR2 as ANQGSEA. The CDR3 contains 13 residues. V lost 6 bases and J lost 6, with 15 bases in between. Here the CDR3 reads CSVETSASNEQFF. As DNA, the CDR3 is TGCAGCGTGGAAACATCGGCTAGCAATGAGCAGTTCTTC.

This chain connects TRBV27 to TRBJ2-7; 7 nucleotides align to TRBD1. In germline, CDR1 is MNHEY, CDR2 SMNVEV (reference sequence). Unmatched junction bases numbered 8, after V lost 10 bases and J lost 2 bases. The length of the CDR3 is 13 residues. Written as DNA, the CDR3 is TGTGCCACAATTAAGGGGGCCGCCTACGAGCAGTACTTC. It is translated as CATIKGAAYEQYF.

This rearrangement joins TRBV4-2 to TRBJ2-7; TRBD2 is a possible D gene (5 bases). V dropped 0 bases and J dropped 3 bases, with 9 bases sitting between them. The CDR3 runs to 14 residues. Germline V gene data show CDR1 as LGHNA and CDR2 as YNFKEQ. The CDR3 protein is CASSQDRGSYEQYF. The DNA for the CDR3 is TGTGCCAGCAGCCAAGACCGAGGGAGCTACGAGCAGTACTTC.

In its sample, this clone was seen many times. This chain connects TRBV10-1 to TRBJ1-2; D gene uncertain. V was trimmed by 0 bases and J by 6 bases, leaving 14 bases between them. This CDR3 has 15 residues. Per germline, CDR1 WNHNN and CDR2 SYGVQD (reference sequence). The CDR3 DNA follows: TGCGCCAGCAGTGAGTCGATCTGGAGAGAGGATGGCTACACCTTC. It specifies CASSESIWREDGYTF.

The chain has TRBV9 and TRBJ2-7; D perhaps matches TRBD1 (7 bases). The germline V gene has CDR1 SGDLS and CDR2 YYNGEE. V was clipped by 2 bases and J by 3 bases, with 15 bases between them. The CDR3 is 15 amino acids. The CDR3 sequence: CASSVGRQGGYEQYF. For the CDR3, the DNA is TGTGCCAGCAGCGTGGGAAGGCAGGGGGGCTACGAGCAGTACTTC.

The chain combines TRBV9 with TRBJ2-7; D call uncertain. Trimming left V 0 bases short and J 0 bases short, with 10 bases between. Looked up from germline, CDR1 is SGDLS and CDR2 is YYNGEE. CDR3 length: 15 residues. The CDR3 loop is CASSVEPGFSYEQYF. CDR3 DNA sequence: TGTGCCAGCAGCGTAGAGCCCGGGTTCTCCTACGAGCAGTACTTC.

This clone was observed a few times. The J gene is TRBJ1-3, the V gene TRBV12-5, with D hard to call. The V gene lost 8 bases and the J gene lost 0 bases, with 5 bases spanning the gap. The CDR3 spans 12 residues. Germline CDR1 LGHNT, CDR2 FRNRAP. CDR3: CASLLSGNTIYF. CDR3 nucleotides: TGTGCTAGTCTACTCTCTGGAAACACCATATATTTT.

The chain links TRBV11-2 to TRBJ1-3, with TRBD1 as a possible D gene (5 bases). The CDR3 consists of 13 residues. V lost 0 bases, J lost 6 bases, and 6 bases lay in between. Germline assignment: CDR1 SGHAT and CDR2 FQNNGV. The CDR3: CASSLEQANTIYF. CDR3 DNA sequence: TGTGCCAGCAGCTTAGAACAGGCAAACACCATATATTTT.